This TCR beta chain was profiled in a study of T cells after yellow fever vaccination. Study-wide results and caveats: Peak timing came faster in the weaker secondary response, day 5 versus 15.

MiXCR, run by TCRdb on the 5' RACE reads, gives a single entry per CDR3 protein. Of under 550,000 distinct CDR3 sequences listed, around a fifth are singletons. V lost 7 bases, J lost 6 bases, and 12 bases lay in between. The CDR3 is 11 residues long. CDR1 SQVTM and CDR2 ANQGSEA come from the germline V gene. This clonotype has a handful of counts. Its antigen is not identified. The starting material was PBMCs, obtained roughly 20 days after the first yellow fever vaccination. This chain links TRBV29-1 with TRBJ1-1; D is unclear. This TCR came from a man between 18 and 35 years old who received the YFV17D yellow fever vaccine. The CDR3 spells CSAAIGPEAFF. The CDR3 coding sequence is TGCAGCGCTGCGATTGGACCTGAAGCTTTCTTT.